This TCR beta chain was documented in a study of shared clonotypes between healthy human individuals. Sequenced by immunoSEQ multiplex PCR; TCRdb stores in-frame clones only, minus some. The table has hundreds of thousands of clones, roughly 72% seen once; the top ten hold about 1.8%. Study results and limitations: Clonotypes shared by all four sorted-subset donors had higher generation probabilities than non-shared clonotypes.

The CDR3 has 16 amino acids. The V end was cut by 0 bases, the J end by 7 bases, with 19 bases between. In germline, CDR1 is SQVTM, CDR2 ANQGSEA. With respect to this clone: Its specificity is not known.

This TCR came from a woman under 40 in good health. What was sequenced was memory CD4+ T cells sorted from blood. Subset described: CD45RA-negative fraction. The chain is built from TRBV29-1 and TRBJ2-1; TRBD2 might be the D (6 bases). DNA for the CDR3: TGCAGCGTTGAAGAATATCCAGCGGGCGGGGCAAATGAGCAGTTCTTC. Protein sequence: CSVEEYPAGGANEQFF.